The rows below give T cell receptor beta chains drawn from one sample of a study of neurological immune-mediated disorders. MiXCR, run by TCRdb on the 5' RACE reads, gives a single entry per CDR3 protein. The data show around 94,000 distinct CDR3 sequences, about 3.8% seen once. Sequencing used PBMCs. The receptor set was obtained from a woman aged 18-29 years with multiple sclerosis. Each CDR3 is given with its conserved first and last residue. Each record gives: clone size, J gene, D gene, V gene, CDR3 DNA, CDR3 protein. D genes are given only for firm matches. The size entry is marked missing in some rows and otherwise reads once, few, many or a size class.

many | TRBJ2-2 | NA | TRBV7-9 | TGTGCCAGCAGCTTAAGGGTCCCCGGGGAGCTGTTTTTT | CASSLRVPGELFF
few | TRBJ1-3 | TRBD1 | TRBV29-1 | TGCAGCGTTGAAGCGACAGGGGGTGACACCATATATTTT | CSVEATGGDTIYF
many | TRBJ2-5 | NA | TRBV5-1 | TGCGCCAGCAACCAGGGTAGAGTCCAAGAGACCCAGTACTTC | CASNQGRVQETQYF
many | TRBJ2-7 | NA | TRBV10-3 | TGTGCCGTACAGGGATCGCGCGAGCAGTACTTC | CAVQGSREQYF
many | TRBJ1-2 | NA | TRBV20-1 | TGCAGTGCTCCTTCGCAGAGTTCTAACTATGGCTACACCTTC | CSAPSQSSNYGYTF
many | TRBJ2-7 | TRBD2 | TRBV6-5 | TGTGCCAGCAGGTTCGGGGGGAGCTCCTACGAGCAGTACTTC | CASRFGGSSYEQYF
many | TRBJ2-3 | NA | TRBV11-2 | TGTGCCAGCAGCTCAGACAGTGCGGCAGATACGCAGTATTTT | CASSSDSAADTQYF
many | TRBJ1-3 | NA | TRBV12-3/TRBV12-4 | TGTGCCAGCAGTTTAGCTAGGATTGGAAACACCATATATTTT | CASSLARIGNTIYF
many | TRBJ2-3 | TRBD2 | TRBV5-1 | TGCGCCAGCAGCACCGCGCTAGCGGGGAGCACAGATACGCAGTATTTT | CASSTALAGSTDTQYF
many | TRBJ2-1 | TRBD2 | TRBV7-2 | TGTGCCAGCAGTCTTAGCGGGAGGAGGTACAATGAGCAGTTCTTC | CASSLSGRRYNEQFF
many | TRBJ2-3 | TRBD2 | TRBV7-2 | TGTGCCAGCAGCCGACTAGCGGGGTATAAGGGAGATACGCAGTATTTT | CASSRLAGYKGDTQYF
NA | TRBJ2-7 | TRBD2 | TRBV20-1 | TGCAGTGCTCCTCCTAGCGGGGGAGACTACGAGCAGTACTTC | CSAPPSGGDYEQYF
many | TRBJ1-3 | TRBD1 | TRBV6-5 | TGTGCCAGCAGTTACTCACAGGGGGCTAAGGGAAACACCATATATTTT | CASSYSQGAKGNTIYF
many | TRBJ2-3 | NA | TRBV2 | TGTGCCAGCAGGGACGGTCGGGGCTACACAGATACGCAGTATTTT | CASRDGRGYTDTQYF
many | TRBJ2-3 | NA | TRBV20-1 | TGCAGTGCTAGCCGCGGCGGGGGCACAGATACGCAGTATTTT | CSASRGGGTDTQYF
many | TRBJ2-1 | TRBD2 | TRBV11-2 | TGTGCCAGCAGCTTACTAGCGGGGGGAAAAAAAGGCAATGAGCAGTTCTTC | CASSLLAGGKKGNEQFF
many | TRBJ2-5 | NA | TRBV6-2/TRBV6-3 | TGTGCCAGCATGGACGGGGGTAAAGAGACCCAGTACTTC | CASMDGGKETQYF
many | TRBJ2-1 | TRBD2 | TRBV5-6 | TGTGCCAGCAGCCCCCCCTTAGCGGGGGGTTACAATGAGCAGTTCTTC | CASSPPLAGGYNEQFF
many | TRBJ2-7 | TRBD1 | TRBV20-1 | TGCAGTGCTACCGGGACAGGGGGGTCCTACGAGCAGTACTTC | CSATGTGGSYEQYF
many | TRBJ1-5 | NA | TRBV20-1 | TGCAGTGCTAGAGTGGCAGGGAACCAGCCCCAGCATTTT | CSARVAGNQPQHF
many | TRBJ2-3 | NA | TRBV5-1 | TGCGCCAGCAGCTTGGTCCAGGGGTCAGATACGCAGTATTTT | CASSLVQGSDTQYF
many | TRBJ2-1 | NA | TRBV7-2 | TGTGCCAGCAGCTTAGATGCTGGCGGCAATGAGCAGTTCTTC | CASSLDAGGNEQFF
many | TRBJ1-2 | TRBD1 | TRBV4-3 | TGCGCCAGCAGCCAAGGACAGGGGGCTAACTATGGCTACACCTTC | CASSQGQGANYGYTF
many | TRBJ2-2 | NA | TRBV20-1 | TGCAGTGCCGCCACGGGACAAGCGAACACCGGGGAGCTGTTTTTT | CSAATGQANTGELFF
many | TRBJ1-2 | NA | TRBV5-1 | TGCGCCAGCAGCTCGGAAACAGGGCTCTATGGCTACACCTTC | CASSSETGLYGYTF
many | TRBJ2-7 | TRBD1 | TRBV9 | TGTGCCAGCAGCGCTAAAGGGACAGCCGCTACGGGCGAGCAGTACTTC | CASSAKGTAATGEQYF
many | TRBJ2-5 | TRBD1 | TRBV5-1 | TGCGCCAGCAGCGCCGGGACAGGGGAAGAGACCCAGTACTTC | CASSAGTGEETQYF
many | TRBJ2-6 | NA | TRBV7-2 | TGTGCCAGCAGCTTACGCAGGGGTCAAAGTGGGGCCAACGTCCTGACTTTC | CASSLRRGQSGANVLTF
many | TRBJ1-6 | TRBD1 | TRBV20-1 | TGCAGTGCGAGCCAGGGACAGGATAGTTCACCCCTCCACTTT | CSASQGQDSSPLHF
many | TRBJ2-3 | TRBD2 | TRBV12-3/TRBV12-4 | TGTGCCAGCAGTTTTACGGGAGGGAGCACAGATACGCAGTATTTT | CASSFTGGSTDTQYF
NA | TRBJ1-5 | NA | TRBV5-1 | TGCGCCAGCAGCTTAACAGGGAGGAGCAATCAGCCCCAGCATTTT | CASSLTGRSNQPQHF
many | TRBJ2-7 | NA | TRBV11-2 | TGTGCCAGCAGCTCACAGACTCCCGCCTACGAGCAGTACTTC | CASSSQTPAYEQYF
many | TRBJ1-4 | TRBD1 | TRBV12-3/TRBV12-4 | TGTGCCAGCAGTTTGGGACAGCTGGAGGAAAAACTGTTTTTT | CASSLGQLEEKLFF
many | TRBJ2-7 | TRBD1 | TRBV12-3/TRBV12-4 | TGTGCCAGCCGTTCGAGCCGGGACAGGTTCTCCTACGAGCAGTACTTC | CASRSSRDRFSYEQYF
many | TRBJ2-1 | NA | TRBV29-1 | TGCAGCGTGCCGGTCTGGGCAGGAGCTAACAATGAGCAGTTCTTC | CSVPVWAGANNEQFF
many | TRBJ1-2 | NA | TRBV7-2 | TGTGCCAGCAGCTTGGGTGGAGGTGTCGGCTACACCTTC | CASSLGGGVGYTF
medium-sized | TRBJ1-5 | NA | TRBV10-3 | TGTGCCATCAGTCCGGAGGGCAATCAGCCCCAGCATTTT | CAISPEGNQPQHF
many | TRBJ1-6 | NA | TRBV6-6 | TGTGCCAGCAGTTACTCAAATGGGAATTCACCCCTCCACTTT | CASSYSNGNSPLHF
many | TRBJ2-7 | TRBD2 | TRBV5-5 | TGTGCCAGCAGCGTCCCGGGACTACCCTACGAGCAGTACTTC | CASSVPGLPYEQYF
many | TRBJ2-2 | TRBD1 | TRBV6-1 | TGTGCCAGCAGTGTGGACAGGGCGACCGGGGAGCTGTTTTTT | CASSVDRATGELFF
many | TRBJ2-1 | NA | TRBV4-1 | TGCGCCACGGCCGGGGGAGGCGCACGAAGCTCCTACAATGAGCAGTTCTTC | CATAGGGARSSYNEQFF
many | TRBJ1-5 | NA | TRBV5-1 | TGCGCCAGCAGCTTGGATTACGGTCAGGGCTATCAGCCCCAGCATTTT | CASSLDYGQGYQPQHF
many | TRBJ1-4 | NA | TRBV29-1 | TGCAGCGTTGAAGAGGGAGCTAATGAAAAACTGTTTTTT | CSVEEGANEKLFF
many | TRBJ2-7 | TRBD1 | TRBV27 | TGTGCCAGCGGGTCACAGGGGAACTCCTACGAGCAGTACTTC | CASGSQGNSYEQYF
many | TRBJ2-7 | TRBD2 | TRBV7-2 | TGTGCCAGCAGCTTTGGACTAGCGGGCGCCTACGAGCAGTACTTC | CASSFGLAGAYEQYF
many | TRBJ1-2 | NA | TRBV12-3/TRBV12-4 | TGTGCCAGCAGTCCCGGACAGAGATTGAACTATGGCTACACCTTC | CASSPGQRLNYGYTF
many | TRBJ1-4 | TRBD1 | TRBV20-1 | TGCAGTGCTATTAATTTCTTGGGACAGGGGGAACCTGCAACTAATGAAAAACTGTTTTTT | CSAINFLGQGEPATNEKLFF
many | TRBJ2-2 | NA | TRBV11-2 | TGTGCCAGCAGCTCCAACCTGGGCGGGGAGCTGTTTTTT | CASSSNLGGELFF